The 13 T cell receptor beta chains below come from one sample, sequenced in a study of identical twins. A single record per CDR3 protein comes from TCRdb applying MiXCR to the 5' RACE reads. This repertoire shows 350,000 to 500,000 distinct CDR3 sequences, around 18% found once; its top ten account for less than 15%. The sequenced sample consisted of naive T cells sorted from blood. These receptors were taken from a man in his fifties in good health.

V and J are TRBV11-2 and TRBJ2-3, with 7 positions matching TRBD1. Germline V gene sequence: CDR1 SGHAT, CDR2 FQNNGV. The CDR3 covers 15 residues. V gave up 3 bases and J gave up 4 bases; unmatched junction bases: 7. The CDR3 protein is CASSFQGQSSDTQYF. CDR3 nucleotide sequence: TGTGCCAGCAGCTTCCAGGGACAGTCCTCAGATACGCAGTATTTT.

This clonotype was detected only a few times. CDR3 bases: TGCGCCAGCAGCTTGGAAGGCGATGAAGAGACCCAGTACTTC. Protein product: CASSLEGDEETQYF. This chain joins TRBV5-1 and TRBJ2-5; D remains ambiguous. Germline V CDR1 and CDR2: SGHRS, YFSETQ. With 0 bases removed from V and 3 bases from J, the gap between germline ends came to 9 bases. The CDR3 extends over 14 amino acids.

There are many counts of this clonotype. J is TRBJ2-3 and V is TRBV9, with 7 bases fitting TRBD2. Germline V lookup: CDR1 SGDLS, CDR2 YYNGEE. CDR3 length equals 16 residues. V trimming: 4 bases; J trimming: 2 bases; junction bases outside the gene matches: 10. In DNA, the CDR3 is TGTGCCAGCAGCACCCTCGGGGGACTAACCACAGATACGCAGTATTTT. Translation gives CASSTLGGLTTDTQYF.

For the CDR3, the DNA is TGTGCCAGCAGCCCCCGGCCAGCTGGCGGGATAAACCAAGAGACCCAGTACTTC. Its protein is CASSPRPAGGINQETQYF. The rearrangement uses TRBV13 and TRBJ2-5; TRBD2 is a possible D gene (6 bases). CDR3 size: 18 residues. The V end was cut by 5 bases, the J end by 0 bases, with 22 bases between. Germline CDR1 and CDR2: PRHDT and FYEKMQ (reference sequence). The full variable domain, rest sourced from reference TRBV13 and TRBJ2-5, is AAGVIQSPRHLIKEKRETATLKCYPIPRHDTVYWYQQGPGQDPQFLISFYEKMQSDKGSIPDRFSAQQFSDYHSELNMSSLELGDSALYFCASSPRPAGGINQETQYFGPGTRLLVL.

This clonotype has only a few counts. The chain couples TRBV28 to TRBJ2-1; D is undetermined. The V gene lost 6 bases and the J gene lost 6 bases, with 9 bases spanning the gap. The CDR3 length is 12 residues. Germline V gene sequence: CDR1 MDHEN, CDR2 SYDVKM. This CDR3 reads CASSQQSNEQFF. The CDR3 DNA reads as TGTGCCAGCAGCCAACAAAGCAATGAGCAGTTCTTC. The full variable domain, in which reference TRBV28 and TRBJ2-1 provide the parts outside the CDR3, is DVKVTQSSRYLVKRTGEKVFLECVQDMDHENMFWYRQDPGLGLRLIYFSYDVKMKEKGDIPEGYSVSREKKERFSLILESASTNQTSMYLCASSQQSNEQFFGPGTRLTVL.

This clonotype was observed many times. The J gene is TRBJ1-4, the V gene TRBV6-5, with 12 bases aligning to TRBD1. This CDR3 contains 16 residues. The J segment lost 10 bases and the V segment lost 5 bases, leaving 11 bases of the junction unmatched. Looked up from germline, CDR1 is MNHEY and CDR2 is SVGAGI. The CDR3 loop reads CASSHRDRGLWGKLFF. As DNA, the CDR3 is TGTGCCAGCAGTCACCGGGACAGGGGGCTTTGGGGAAAACTGTTTTTT.

CDR3 in DNA: TGTGCCAGCAGTTACTCGACGGGGGTGAGCGGCTACACCTTC. It codes for CASSYSTGVSGYTF. The V call is TRBV6-2 or TRBV6-3, the J call TRBJ1-2; D possibly corresponds to TRBD1 (5 bases). This CDR3 has 14 amino acids. Between the trimmed V and J ends, which lost 0 bases and 8 bases, there was a span of 13 bases. The germline V gene encodes CDR1 MNHEY and CDR2 SVGEGT.

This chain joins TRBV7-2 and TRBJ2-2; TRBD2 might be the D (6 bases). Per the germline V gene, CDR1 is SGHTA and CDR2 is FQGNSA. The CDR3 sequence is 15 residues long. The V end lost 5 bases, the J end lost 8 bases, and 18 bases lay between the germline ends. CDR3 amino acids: CASSNKAGTSGELFF. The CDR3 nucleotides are TGTGCCAGCAGCAACAAGGCCGGGACTTCAGGGGAGCTGTTTTTT.

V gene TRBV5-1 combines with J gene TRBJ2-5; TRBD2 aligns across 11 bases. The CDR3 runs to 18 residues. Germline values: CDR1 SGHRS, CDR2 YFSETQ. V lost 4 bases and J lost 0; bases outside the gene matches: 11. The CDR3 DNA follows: TGCGCCAGCAGCCCTACGACTAGCGGGGACCCTTACCAAGAGACCCAGTACTTC. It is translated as CASSPTTSGDPYQETQYF.

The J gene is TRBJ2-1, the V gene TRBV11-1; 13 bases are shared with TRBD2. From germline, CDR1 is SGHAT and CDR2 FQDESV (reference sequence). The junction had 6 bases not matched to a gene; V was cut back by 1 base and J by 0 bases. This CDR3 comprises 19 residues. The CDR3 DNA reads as TGTGCCAGCAGCTTAGGACTAGCGGGAGGCCTCAGCTCCTACAATGAGCAGTTCTTC. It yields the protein CASSLGLAGGLSSYNEQFF.

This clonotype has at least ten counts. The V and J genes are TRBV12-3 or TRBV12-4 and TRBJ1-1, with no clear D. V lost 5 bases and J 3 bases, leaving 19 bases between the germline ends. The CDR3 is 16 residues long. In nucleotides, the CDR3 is TGTGCCAGCAGTCCCCATGAGTGGTACGGGCACACTGAAGCTTTCTTT. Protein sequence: CASSPHEWYGHTEAFF.

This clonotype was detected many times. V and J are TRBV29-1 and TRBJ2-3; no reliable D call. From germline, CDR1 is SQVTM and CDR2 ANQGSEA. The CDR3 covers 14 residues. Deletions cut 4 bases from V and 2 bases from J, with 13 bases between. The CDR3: CSVGDGQSTDTQYF. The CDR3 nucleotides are TGCAGCGTTGGGGATGGGCAGTCCACAGATACGCAGTATTTT.

The CDR3 reads CAISPGPFETQYF. The CDR3 DNA is TGTGCCATCAGTCCAGGGCCTTTTGAGACCCAGTACTTC. The rearrangement joins TRBV10-3 to TRBJ2-5; weak D call: TRBD1 (5 bases). The CDR3 sequence is 13 residues long. Germline-derived CDR1 and CDR2 are ENHRY and SYGVKD. V lost 5 bases to trimming and J lost 5 bases, with 12 bases between them.